Below, one T cell receptor beta chain is given with its context. Its target antigen remains unknown. This may stem from a read error, because a much larger clone lies one nucleotide away. The data were obtained in a study of molecular identifiers for immune sequencing clone quantification (dated by TCRdb to 2016 to 2019). Some background on the complete study: In a replicate experiment, RNA from roughly 18,000 or 92,000 naive CD8 T cells was split into five aliquots, four of which were sequenced. CD8 T cells were used in a methods study to benchmark molecular-identifier clustering-based TCR repertoire sequencing (MIDCIRS) and TCR RNA copy counting. General findings and caveats noted by the study authors: Modeling gave about 3 recovered TCR RNA copies per cell versus around 9.9 by digital PCR, implying about 30% capture efficiency. Identical TCR molecules sharing a barcode could cause highly expanded clone sizes to be underestimated. Spiked-in Jurkat TCR RNA equivalent to a single cell was reported to be detectable even among 850,000 to 1,000,000 naive CD8 T cells. In CMV-specific effector cells, clones with more than 20 RNA copies accounted for over 97% of molecules, whereas in naive cells such clones accounted for under 1%. The naive libraries included spiked-in Jurkat TCR RNA (roughly ten copies' worth), and this Jurkat TCR RNA is not part of the donor repertoire. When barcode sub-clustering was left out, chimeric consensus sequences inflated TCR diversity, with chimeras reaching as high as 47%.

From cysteine to phenylalanine, the CDR3 is 12 amino acids long. This entry keeps only the CDR3 DNA: 36 bases, framed from base 1. The germline V gene encodes CDR1 SEHNR and CDR2 FQNEAQ (reference sequence). Naive CD8 T cell libraries were made from roughly 18,000 to 920,000 sorted cells using 10%, 30% or 50% of purified RNA. On a BD FACSAria II, naive CD8 T cells were FACS-sorted as CD8+CD4-CCR7+CD45RA+ and collected into RLT Plus buffer. To test detection sensitivity, Jurkat RNA equal to ten TCR copies was added to samples of about 20,000-1,000,000 naive CD8 T cells. CD8 T cells were enriched with RosetteSep CD8+ T Cell Enrichment Cocktail and Ficoll-Paque, followed by ACK red cell lysis. Library preparation employed PCR. Sequencing instrument: NextSeq 500. Preparation of bulk TCR libraries followed a previously described approach, with the TCR primers listed in Table S5. Purification of total RNA was performed with the Qiagen AllPrep DNA/RNA kit. Before analysis, reads from multiple sequencing runs of the same library were pooled. Per the source publication's procedure: Reads were retained only if an exact TCR constant sequence was present, and the retained reads were trimmed to 150 nt and grouped according to their 12-nt molecular barcodes. Reads within each barcode group were sub-clustered using a 15% Levenshtein threshold, and quality-weighted consensus sequences were constructed for each RNA molecule. Non-functional sequences were discarded, and so were lower-count sequences lying one edit away from another sequence. On the basis of fitting two negative binomial distributions, barcode sub-clusters with fewer than 20% of the maximum read count were discarded. TCRdb reworked the public reads: Q25 trimming with fastp, MiXCR clone assembly, productive beta chains retained. Every distinct CDR3 protein forms one entry, paired with its most common genes and DNA. Here the V and J calls rest on TCRdb's processing, not on the authors' analysis. The sample profile shows 85,000 to 100,000 distinct CDR3 sequences; 20% to 30% of them were found once. More than 0.8% of the sample is taken by the ten largest.

The receptor's source is a human donor in good health. Some libraries in this study had Jurkat cell RNA spiked in. The chain links TRBV7-9 with TRBJ2-1; a tentative D match to TRBD2 spans 5 bases. The sample was naive CD8+ T cells from blood, with Jurkat cell RNA spiked in. The sample's cell subset or site label, decoded: FACS-sorted CD8+CD4-CCR7+CD45RA+ naive T cells. The DNA sequence follows: TGTGCCAGCAGCCAGCCCGGGAATGAGCAGTCCTTC. Its coded protein is CASSQPGNEQSF. When the CDR3 is completed using the reference TRBV7-9 and TRBJ2-1 genes on either side, the full variable domain is DTGVSQNPRHKITKRGQNVTFRCDPISEHNRLYWYRQTLGQGPEFLTYFQNEAQLEKSRLLSDRFSAERPKGSFSTLEIQRTEQGDSAMYLCASSQPGNEQSFGPGTRLTVL.